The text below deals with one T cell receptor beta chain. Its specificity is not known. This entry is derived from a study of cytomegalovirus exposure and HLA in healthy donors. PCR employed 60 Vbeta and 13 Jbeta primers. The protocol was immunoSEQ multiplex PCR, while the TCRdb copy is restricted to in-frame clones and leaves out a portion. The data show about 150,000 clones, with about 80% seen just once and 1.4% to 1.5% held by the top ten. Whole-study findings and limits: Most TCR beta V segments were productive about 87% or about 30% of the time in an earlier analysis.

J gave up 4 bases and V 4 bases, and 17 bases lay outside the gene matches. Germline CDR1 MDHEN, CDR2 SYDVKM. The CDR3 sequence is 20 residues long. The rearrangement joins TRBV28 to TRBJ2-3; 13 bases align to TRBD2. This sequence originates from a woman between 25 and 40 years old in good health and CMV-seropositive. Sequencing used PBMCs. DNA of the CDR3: TGTGCCAGCAGTTCATACCATTGGACTAGCGGGAGTTTGGGACCAGATACGCAGTATTTT. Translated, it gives CASSSYHWTSGSLGPDTQYF.